This T cell receptor beta chain was sequenced in a study of blood T cell repertoires in COVID-19. After removal of 4 bases from V and 5 bases from J, the junction contained 7 bases not matched to a gene. Per germline, CDR1 KGHSH and CDR2 LQKENI. The CDR3 spans 15 residues. The data were produced by immunoSEQ multiplex PCR, yet TCRdb's version contains in-frame clones alone and is incomplete. Seen here are around 47,000 clones, about 86% observed once, and the top ten hold nearly 45%. This clone was counted only a few times. Sample: peripheral blood. The TCR was taken from a human donor in a cohort sampled during active COVID-19. The chain links TRBV18 to TRBJ1-4; 7 bases align to TRBD1. The CDR3 here is CASSLMTGINEKLFF. As DNA, the CDR3 is TGTGCCAGCTCACTTATGACAGGGATAAATGAAAAACTGTTTTTT. Variable domain in full (rest from reference TRBV18 and TRBJ1-4): NAGVMQNPRHLVRRRGQEARLRCSPMKGHSHVYWYRQLPEEGLKFMVYLQKENIIDESGMPKERFSAEFPKEGPSILRIQQVVRGDSAAYFCASSLMTGINEKLFFGSGTQLSVL.